The 28 T cell receptor beta chains below were found in one sample sequenced in a study of PD-1 blockade in mismatch repair-deficient tumors (dated by TCRdb to the late 2010s). Receptor amplification or capture employed the immunoSEQ multiplex PCR assay. TCRdb obtained this table from immuneACCESS and retained in-frame rearrangements with V and J assigned. These tables miss some clones; where compared with another copy, unresolved V genes account for less than half of the shortfall, and the remainder is unexplained. A total of approximately 63,000 clones appear in this sample, 70% to 90% of them only once. Together, the top ten hold 14% of the sample. Specimen: peripheral blood, collected 52 weeks after starting pembrolizumab. The receptors were sampled from an adult with mismatch repair-deficient cancer.

V usage is TRBV7-8 and J usage is TRBJ2-1; TRBD2 might be the D (5 bases). V shed 2 bases and J shed 3 bases, with 11 bases lying between them. The CDR3 covers 15 residues. Per the germline V gene, CDR1 is SGHVS and CDR2 is FQNEAQ. The CDR3 reads CASSLSVASYNEQFF. CDR3 DNA: TGTGCCAGCAGCTTATCGGTAGCGAGCTACAATGAGCAGTTCTTC.

The chain has TRBV7-2 and TRBJ2-7; D unclear. This CDR3 comprises 15 residues. The germline V and J ends were trimmed by 4 bases and 4 bases, with 17 bases remaining between them. Germline CDR1 reads SGHTA; CDR2 reads FQGNSA. The CDR3 coding sequence is TGTGCCAGCAGCTATGACTTCCGGGCCCTTTACGAGCAGTACTTC. Protein product: CASSYDFRALYEQYF. The whole variable domain, filled in from reference TRBV7-2 and TRBJ2-7, reads GAGVSQSPSNKVTEKGKDVELRCDPISGHTALYWYRQSLGQGLEFLIYFQGNSAPDKSGLPSDRFSAERTGGSVSTLTIQRTQQEDSAVYLCASSYDFRALYEQYFGPGTRLTVT.

The chain couples TRBV27 to TRBJ2-7; 9 bases agree with TRBD1. Germline CDR1 is MNHEY and CDR2 is SMNVEV (reference sequence). V gave up 4 bases and J gave up 5 bases; unmatched junction bases: 3. This CDR3 comprises 13 residues. The CDR3 reads CASSSGQGNEQYF. The CDR3 nucleotides read TGTGCCAGCAGTTCGGGACAGGGAAACGAGCAGTACTTC.

The chain employs TRBV28 and TRBJ2-7; possibly TRBD1 or TRBD2 for D (5 bases each). From germline, CDR1 is MDHEN and CDR2 SYDVKM. The CDR3 contains 17 residues. The V gene lost 3 bases and the J gene lost 2 bases, with 20 bases spanning the gap. The CDR3 region has the DNA TGTGCCAGCAGTTTCCCCCAGACGTGGGACGGCACCTACGAGCAGTACTTC. Its protein product is CASSFPQTWDGTYEQYF.

This clone showed up just a few times. The V and J genes are TRBV19 and TRBJ1-2; D possibly corresponds to TRBD1 (6 bases). Germline V gene sequence: CDR1 LNHDA, CDR2 SQIVND (reference sequence). The CDR3 length is 13 residues. Deletions cut 3 bases from V and 8 bases from J, with 13 bases between. CDR3 residues: CASSIGGLNGYTF. The CDR3 nucleotides are TGTGCCAGTAGTATCGGGGGGCTAAACGGCTACACCTTC. Using reference TRBV19 and TRBJ1-2 for the parts outside the CDR3, the full variable domain is DGGITQSPKYLFRKEGQNVTLSCEQNLNHDAMYWYRQDPGQGLRLIYYSQIVNDFQKGDIAEGYSVSREKKESFPLTVTSAQKNPTAFYLCASSIGGLNGYTFGSGTRLTVV.

The rearrangement joins TRBV28 to TRBJ2-3, with D perhaps matching TRBD1 or TRBD2 (5 bases each). V shed 3 bases and J shed 1 base, with 17 bases lying between them. The CDR3 runs to 17 residues. Germline CDR1 is MDHEN and CDR2 is SYDVKM. The CDR3 bases are TGTGCCAGCAGTTTGGGGGAAGGGAAAGGGGGCACAGATACGCAGTATTTT. This translates into CASSLGEGKGGTDTQYF.

The genes are TRBV5-4 and TRBJ2-7; 8 bases agree with TRBD1. The germline CDR1 and CDR2 sequences are SGHNT and YYREEE (reference sequence). The CDR3 has 13 amino acids. Trimming cost V 3 bases and J 3 bases; bases outside gene matches: 2. The CDR3 here is CASSSGQGYEQYF. DNA for the CDR3: TGTGCCAGCAGCTCCGGACAGGGCTACGAGCAGTACTTC.

The rearrangement uses TRBV28 and TRBJ1-1; 10 bases are a match to TRBD1. Germline assignment: CDR1 MDHEN and CDR2 SYDVKM. V shed 5 bases and J 0 bases; nucleotides not matched to a gene: 9. There are 17 residues in the CDR3. Here the CDR3 reads CASSTRTGGAVNTEAFF. DNA for the CDR3: TGTGCCAGCAGTACAAGGACAGGGGGTGCGGTGAACACTGAAGCTTTCTTT.

This chain links TRBV10-2 with TRBJ2-7; 15 bases are shared with TRBD2. V trimming: 2 bases; J trimming: 6 bases; junction bases outside the gene matches: 2. The CDR3 is 15 residues long. Germline loops: CDR1 WSHSY, CDR2 SAAADI. The CDR3 protein is CASSEGTSGRSEQYF. The CDR3 DNA sequence: TGCGCCAGCAGTGAGGGGACTAGCGGGAGGTCCGAGCAGTACTTC.

This chain connects TRBV19 to TRBJ1-5; D possibly corresponds to TRBD1 (6 bases). V was cut by 7 bases and J by 7 bases, with 17 bases left in between. The CDR3 is made up of 14 amino acids. Germline assignment: CDR1 LNHDA and CDR2 SQIVND (reference sequence). The DNA for the CDR3 is TGTGCCAGTACAGCAGGGGACGTTTCCCAGCCCCAGCATTTT. Translating gives CASTAGDVSQPQHF.

The V call is TRBV9, the J call TRBJ2-5; 7 bases match TRBD2. Losses at the gene ends were 0 bases for V and 2 bases for J; bases not matched to a gene: 4. This CDR3 is built from 15 residues. Germline V gives CDR1 SGDLS, CDR2 YYNGEE. As DNA, the CDR3 is TGTGCCAGCAGCGTAGAGGGACTACCTCAAGAGACCCAGTACTTC. It specifies CASSVEGLPQETQYF.

CDR3 residues: CASSERGGTNEKLFF. DNA of the CDR3: TGTGCCAGCAGTGAACGCGGGGGCACTAATGAAAAACTGTTTTTT. The chain uses TRBV2 and TRBJ1-4; perhaps TRBD1 as D (6 bases). CDR3 length: 15 residues. Germline V gives CDR1 SNHLY, CDR2 FYNNEI. The germline V and J ends were trimmed by 2 bases and 2 bases, with 9 bases remaining between them.

The chain couples TRBV13 to TRBJ1-1, with D possibly TRBD1 on 6 matching bases. This CDR3 comprises 18 residues. V lost 5 bases, J lost 1 base, and 23 bases lay in between. Germline assignment: CDR1 PRHDT and CDR2 FYEKMQ (reference sequence). The DNA for the CDR3 is TGTGCCAGCAGCCGTACCAACTGGGGGGCTCTACGGAACACTGAAGCTTTCTTT. Its protein is CASSRTNWGALRNTEAFF.

The chain is built from TRBV6-1 and TRBJ2-6, with D perhaps matching TRBD1 (6 bases). The CDR3 has 18 residues. Germline-derived CDR1 and CDR2 are MNHNS and SASEGT. Trimming removed 4 bases from V and 1 base from J, with 17 bases in between. CDR3 nucleotide sequence: TGTGCCAGCAGTGTAGGACAGTCTCCCGGTTCTGGGGCCAACGTCCTGACTTTC. Translating it yields CASSVGQSPGSGANVLTF.

The chain uses TRBV29-1 and TRBJ1-1; unclear D gene. The CDR3 contains 13 residues. Trimming took off 1 base at V and 6 bases at J, with 12 bases between the two ends. Germline loops: CDR1 SQVTM, CDR2 ANQGSEA. The CDR3 loop is CSVEVWNRPEAFF. CDR3 coding DNA: TGCAGCGTTGAAGTATGGAATCGGCCTGAAGCTTTCTTT.

Turning to this clone: One junction end disagrees with the germline gene, perhaps due to a read error. Distinct nucleotide sequences in the sample also encode this CDR3. The chain uses TRBV7-6 and TRBJ2-1; 11 nucleotides agree with TRBD1. Germline V gives CDR1 SGHVS, CDR2 FNYEAQ. The CDR3 length is 14 residues. In DNA form, the CDR3 reads TGTGCCAGCAGCCCGGACAGGGGGCTTAATGAGCAATTCTTC. Amino acid sequence: CASSPDRGLNEQFF.

The J gene is TRBJ2-1, the V gene TRBV4-3; weak D call: TRBD1 (5 bases). Germline V lookup: CDR1 LGHNA, CDR2 YSLEER. V lost 0 bases and J 9 bases, leaving 18 bases between the germline ends. The length of the CDR3 is 16 residues. This CDR3 reads CASSQDWQGHRIEQFF. In nucleotides, the CDR3 is TGCGCCAGCAGCCAAGATTGGCAGGGTCACCGTATTGAGCAGTTCTTC.

The chain combines TRBV6-6 with TRBJ1-1; TRBD1 might be the D (6 bases). Germline V gene lookup returns CDR1 MNHNY and CDR2 SVGAGI (reference sequence). The ends were cut back, 7 bases at V and 4 bases at J, with 16 bases in the middle. The CDR3 has 14 residues. CDR3 amino acids: CASTAQGLGTEAFF. The CDR3 DNA reads TGTGCCAGCACCGCCCAGGGGCTGGGCACTGAAGCTTTCTTT.

This chain joins TRBV5-6 and TRBJ1-5; perhaps TRBD1 as D (6 bases). This CDR3 is 13 amino acids long. Per germline, CDR1 SGHDT and CDR2 YYEEEE. Deletions cut 5 bases from V and 7 bases from J, with 13 bases between. The CDR3: CASSPGVGQPQHF. DNA of the CDR3: TGTGCCAGCAGTCCAGGGGTTGGGCAGCCCCAGCATTTT.

The V and J genes are TRBV4-1 and TRBJ2-7; 7 bases line up with TRBD2. The length of the CDR3 is 15 residues. The germline gives CDR1 MGHRA, CDR2 YSYEKL. J gave up 7 bases and V 4 bases, and 13 bases lay outside the gene matches. This chain's CDR3 is CASSPGLAAEIEQYF. For the CDR3, the DNA is TGCGCCAGCAGCCCCGGGCTAGCGGCCGAGATAGAGCAGTACTTC.

J is TRBJ2-5 and V is TRBV10-1; TRBD1 matches 10 bases. This CDR3 contains 14 residues. V was clipped by 7 bases and J by 9 bases; unmatched bases: 11. Germline V gives CDR1 WNHNN, CDR2 SYGVQD (reference sequence). The CDR3, as DNA: TGCGCCAGCACCCGGACAGGGGGGCAAGGGGCCCAGTACTTC. It is translated as CASTRTGGQGAQYF.

This clone is medium-sized (0.01 to 0.1%) within its sample. J is TRBJ2-1 and V is TRBV5-1; D unresolved. CDR1 and CDR2 from the germline V gene are SGHRS and YFSETQ. V was clipped by 1 base and J by 0 bases, with 2 bases between them. This CDR3 region has 13 residues. This CDR3 is CASSLHSYNEQFF. DNA of the CDR3: TGCGCCAGCAGCTTGCACTCCTACAATGAGCAGTTCTTC.

This chain uses TRBV7-2 with TRBJ2-7; a possible D gene is TRBD2 (6 bases). With 3 bases removed from V and 3 bases from J, the gap between germline ends came to 12 bases. This CDR3 comprises 14 residues. The germline gives CDR1 SGHTA, CDR2 FQGNSA. The CDR3 DNA is TGTGCCAGCAGCTTTACTAGCACGGGCTACGAGCAGTACTTC. The encoded protein is CASSFTSTGYEQYF.

A single count supports this clone. CDR3 DNA: TGTGCCAGCAGCTTAGATAGGAGTGTTGGAAAAGAGACCCAGTACTTC. Translated: CASSLDRSVGKETQYF. The chain recombines TRBV7-9 with TRBJ2-5; the D is unclear. This CDR3 is 16 amino acids long. Germline V gives CDR1 SEHNR, CDR2 FQNEAQ (reference sequence). V lost 1 base and J lost 3, with 15 bases in between.

This clone was detected only once. The chain joins TRBV2 to TRBJ1-1; D not resolved. Trimming removed 7 bases from V and 11 bases from J, with 11 bases in between. The length of the CDR3 is 10 residues. Germline CDR1 reads SNHLY; CDR2 reads FYNNEI. The CDR3 sequence is CASTEGGAFF. The CDR3 nucleotides read TGTGCCAGCACGGAAGGTGGGGCTTTCTTT.

This chain joins TRBV11-1 and TRBJ1-1; 7 bases are a match to TRBD1. This CDR3 comprises 19 residues. The V and J ends lost 1 base and 3 bases, in that order; junction bases with no gene match: 17. Looked up from germline, CDR1 is SGHAT and CDR2 is FQDESV (reference sequence). CDR3 sequence reads: CASSLVEAGTGAVDTEAFF. The CDR3 DNA follows: TGTGCCAGCAGCTTAGTGGAAGCGGGTACAGGGGCGGTCGACACTGAAGCTTTCTTT. The full variable domain, completed using reference TRBV11-1 and TRBJ1-1, is EAEVAQSPRYKITEKSQAVAFWCDPISGHATLYWYRQILGQGPELLVQFQDESVVDDSQLPKDRFSAERLKGVDSTLKIQPAELGDSAMYLCASSLVEAGTGAVDTEAFFGQGTRLTVV.

V and J are TRBV27 and TRBJ1-6; 9 nucleotides match TRBD1. Trimming removed 2 bases from V and 7 bases from J; junction bases left unmatched: 3. From germline, CDR1 is MNHEY and CDR2 SMNVEV (reference sequence). The CDR3 covers 15 residues. The CDR3 here is CASSLPGTGNSPLHF. For the CDR3, the DNA is TGTGCCAGCAGTTTACCCGGGACAGGGAATTCACCCCTCCACTTT.

The gene calls are TRBV7-8 and TRBJ1-2; the D is unclear. The length of the CDR3 is 13 residues. CDR1 is SGHVS, CDR2 FQNEAQ, per germline. Trimming removed 1 base from V and 4 bases from J, with 7 bases in between. The CDR3 spells CASSLVSGYGYTF. For the CDR3, the DNA is TGTGCCAGCAGCTTAGTATCTGGCTATGGCTACACCTTC.